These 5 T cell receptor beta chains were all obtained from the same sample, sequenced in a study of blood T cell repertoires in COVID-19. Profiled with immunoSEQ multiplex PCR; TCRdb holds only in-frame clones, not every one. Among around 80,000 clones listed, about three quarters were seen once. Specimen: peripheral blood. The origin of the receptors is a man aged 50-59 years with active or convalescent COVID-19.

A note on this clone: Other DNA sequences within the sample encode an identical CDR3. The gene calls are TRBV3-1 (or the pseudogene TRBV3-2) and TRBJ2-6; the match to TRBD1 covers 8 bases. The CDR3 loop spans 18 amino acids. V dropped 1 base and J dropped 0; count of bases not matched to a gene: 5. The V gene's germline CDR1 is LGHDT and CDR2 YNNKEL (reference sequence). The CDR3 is CASSQVGQGFSGANVLTF. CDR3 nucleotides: TGTGCCAGCAGCCAAGTAGGACAGGGTTTCTCTGGGGCCAACGTCCTGACTTTC.

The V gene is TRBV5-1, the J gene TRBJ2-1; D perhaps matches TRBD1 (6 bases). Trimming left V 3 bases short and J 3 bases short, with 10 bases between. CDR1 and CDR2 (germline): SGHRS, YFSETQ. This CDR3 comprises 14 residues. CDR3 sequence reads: CASSSQGSYNEQFF. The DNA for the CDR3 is TGCGCCAGCAGCTCCCAGGGGAGCTACAATGAGCAGTTCTTC.

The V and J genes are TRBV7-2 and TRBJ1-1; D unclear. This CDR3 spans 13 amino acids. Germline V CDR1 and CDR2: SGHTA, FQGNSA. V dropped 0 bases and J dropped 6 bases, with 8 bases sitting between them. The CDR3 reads CASSLAHSSEAFF. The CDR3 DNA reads TGTGCCAGCAGCTTAGCGCACAGCTCTGAAGCTTTCTTT.

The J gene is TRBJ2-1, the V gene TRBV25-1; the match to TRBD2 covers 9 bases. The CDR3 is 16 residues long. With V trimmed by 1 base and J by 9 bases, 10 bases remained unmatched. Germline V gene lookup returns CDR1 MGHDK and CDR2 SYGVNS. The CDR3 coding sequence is TGTGCCAGCAGTGAATGGGGACTAGCTGGGGGAGGTGAGCAGTTCTTC. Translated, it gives CASSEWGLAGGGEQFF.

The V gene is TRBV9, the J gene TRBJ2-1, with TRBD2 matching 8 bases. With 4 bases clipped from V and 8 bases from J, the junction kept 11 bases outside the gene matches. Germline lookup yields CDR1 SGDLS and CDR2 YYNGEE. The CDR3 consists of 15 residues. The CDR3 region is CASSPGTRSLDEQFF. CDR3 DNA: TGTGCCAGCAGCCCCGGGACTAGGTCTCTTGATGAGCAGTTCTTC.